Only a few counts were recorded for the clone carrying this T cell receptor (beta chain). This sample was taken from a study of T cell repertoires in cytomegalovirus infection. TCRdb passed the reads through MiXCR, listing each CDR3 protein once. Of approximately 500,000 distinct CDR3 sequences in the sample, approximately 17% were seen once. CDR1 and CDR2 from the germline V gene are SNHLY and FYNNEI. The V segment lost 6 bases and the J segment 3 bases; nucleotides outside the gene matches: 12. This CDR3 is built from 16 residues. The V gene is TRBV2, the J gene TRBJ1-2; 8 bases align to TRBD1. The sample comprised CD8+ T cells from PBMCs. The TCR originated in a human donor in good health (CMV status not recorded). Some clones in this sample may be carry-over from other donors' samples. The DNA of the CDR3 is TGTGCCAGCAGCCTCCCCGGACAGGGTGGGGACTATGGCTACACCTTC. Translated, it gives CASSLPGQGGDYGYTF.